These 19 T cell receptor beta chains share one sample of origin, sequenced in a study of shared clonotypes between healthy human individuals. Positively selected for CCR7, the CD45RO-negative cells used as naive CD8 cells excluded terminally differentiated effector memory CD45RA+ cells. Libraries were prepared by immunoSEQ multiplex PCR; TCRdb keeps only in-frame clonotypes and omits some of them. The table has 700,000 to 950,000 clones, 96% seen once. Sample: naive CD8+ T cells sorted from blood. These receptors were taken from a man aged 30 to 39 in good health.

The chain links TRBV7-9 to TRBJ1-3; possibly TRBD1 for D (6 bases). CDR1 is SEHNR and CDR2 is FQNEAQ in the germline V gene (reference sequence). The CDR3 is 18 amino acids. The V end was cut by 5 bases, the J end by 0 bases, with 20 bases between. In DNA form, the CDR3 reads TGTGCCAGCAGCCCCACAGGGCAGCCACTCTTCTCTGGAAACACCATATATTTT. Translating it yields CASSPTGQPLFSGNTIYF.

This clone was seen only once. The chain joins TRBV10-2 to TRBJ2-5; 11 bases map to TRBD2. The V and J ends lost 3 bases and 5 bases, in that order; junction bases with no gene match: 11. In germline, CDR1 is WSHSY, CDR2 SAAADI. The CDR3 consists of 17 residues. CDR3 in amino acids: CASSDPVAGGPFETQYF. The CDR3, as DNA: TGCGCCAGCAGTGACCCTGTAGCGGGAGGGCCTTTTGAGACCCAGTACTTC.

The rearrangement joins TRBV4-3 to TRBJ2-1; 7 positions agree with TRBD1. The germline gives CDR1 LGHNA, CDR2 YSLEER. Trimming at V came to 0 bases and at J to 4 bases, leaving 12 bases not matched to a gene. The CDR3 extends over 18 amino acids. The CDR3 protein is CASSQDPLTGWIYNEQFF. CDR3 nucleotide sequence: TGCGCCAGCAGCCAAGATCCCCTGACAGGGTGGATATACAATGAGCAGTTCTTC.

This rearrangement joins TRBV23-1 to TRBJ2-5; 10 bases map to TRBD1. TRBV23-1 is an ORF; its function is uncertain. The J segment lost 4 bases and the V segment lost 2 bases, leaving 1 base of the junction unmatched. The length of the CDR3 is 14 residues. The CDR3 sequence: CASSQGTGVETQYF. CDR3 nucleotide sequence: TGCGCCAGCAGTCAAGGGACAGGGGTAGAGACCCAGTACTTC.

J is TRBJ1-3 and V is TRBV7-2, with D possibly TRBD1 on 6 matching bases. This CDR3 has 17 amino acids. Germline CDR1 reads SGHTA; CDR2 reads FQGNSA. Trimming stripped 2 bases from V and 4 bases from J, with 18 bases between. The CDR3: CASSLRPPGAEGNTIYF. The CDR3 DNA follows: TGTGCCAGCAGCTTACGGCCCCCAGGGGCGGAAGGAAACACCATATATTTT.

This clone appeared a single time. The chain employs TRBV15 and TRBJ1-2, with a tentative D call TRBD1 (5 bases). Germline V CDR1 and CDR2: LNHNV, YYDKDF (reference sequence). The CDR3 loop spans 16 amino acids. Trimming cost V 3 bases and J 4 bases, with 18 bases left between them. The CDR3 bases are TGTGCCACCAGCAGCCCGGGACGTCAGGATCTCTATGGCTACACCTTC. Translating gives CATSSPGRQDLYGYTF.

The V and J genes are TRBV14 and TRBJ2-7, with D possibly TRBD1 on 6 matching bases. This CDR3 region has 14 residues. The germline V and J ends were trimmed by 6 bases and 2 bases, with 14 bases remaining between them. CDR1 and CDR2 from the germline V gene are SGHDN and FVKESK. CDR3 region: CASRLTGSAYEQYF. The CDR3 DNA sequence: TGTGCCAGCAGGCTTACAGGGAGCGCCTACGAGCAGTACTTC.

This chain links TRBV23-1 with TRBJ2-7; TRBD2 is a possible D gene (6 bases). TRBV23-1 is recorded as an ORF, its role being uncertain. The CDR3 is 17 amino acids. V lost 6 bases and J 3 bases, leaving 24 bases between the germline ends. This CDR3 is CASSRTPPSQGGYEQYF. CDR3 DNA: TGCGCCAGCAGCCGGACCCCCCCGTCGCAGGGAGGCTACGAGCAGTACTTC.

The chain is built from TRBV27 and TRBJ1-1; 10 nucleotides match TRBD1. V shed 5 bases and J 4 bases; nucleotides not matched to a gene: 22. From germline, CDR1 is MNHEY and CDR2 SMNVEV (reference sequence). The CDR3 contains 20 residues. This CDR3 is CASSPLGEMDRGIDGTEAFF. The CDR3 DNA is TGTGCCAGCAGTCCCCTTGGAGAGATGGACAGGGGGATTGATGGCACTGAAGCTTTCTTT.

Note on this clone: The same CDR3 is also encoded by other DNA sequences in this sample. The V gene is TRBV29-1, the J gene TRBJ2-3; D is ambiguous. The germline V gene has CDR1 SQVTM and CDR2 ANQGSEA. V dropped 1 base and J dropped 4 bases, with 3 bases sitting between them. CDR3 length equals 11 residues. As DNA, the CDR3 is TGCAGCGTTGAAGGCCCAGATACGCAGTATTTT. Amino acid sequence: CSVEGPDTQYF.

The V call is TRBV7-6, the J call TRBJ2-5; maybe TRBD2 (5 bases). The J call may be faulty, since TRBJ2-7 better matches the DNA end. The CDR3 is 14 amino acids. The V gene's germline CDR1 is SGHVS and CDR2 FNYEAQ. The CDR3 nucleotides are TGTGCCAGCAGTCCCCCGGGATCTTCCTACGAGCAGTACTTC. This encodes CASSPPGSSYEQYF.

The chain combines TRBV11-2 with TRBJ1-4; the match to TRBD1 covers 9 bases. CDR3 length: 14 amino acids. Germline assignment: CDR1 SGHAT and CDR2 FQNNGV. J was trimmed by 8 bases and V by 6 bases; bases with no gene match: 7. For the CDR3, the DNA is TGTGCCAGCAGTTCCCGGGACAGGGACGAAAAACTGTTTTTT. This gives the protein CASSSRDRDEKLFF.

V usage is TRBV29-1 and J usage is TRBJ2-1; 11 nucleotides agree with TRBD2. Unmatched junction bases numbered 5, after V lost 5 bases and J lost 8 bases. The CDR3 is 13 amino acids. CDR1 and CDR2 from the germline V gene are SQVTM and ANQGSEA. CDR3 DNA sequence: TGCAGCGTTTTTCTAGCGGGAGGAGATGAGCAGTTCTTC. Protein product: CSVFLAGGDEQFF.

CDR3: CASSSKVTGQPLGEKLFF. The CDR3 nucleotides read TGTGCCAGCAGTTCCAAGGTGACAGGGCAACCCTTGGGTGAAAAACTGTTTTTT. J is TRBJ1-4 and V is TRBV28; 7 bases agree with TRBD1. Germline V gene sequence: CDR1 MDHEN, CDR2 SYDVKM. This CDR3 comprises 18 residues. The J segment lost 7 bases and the V segment lost 4 bases, leaving 18 bases of the junction unmatched.

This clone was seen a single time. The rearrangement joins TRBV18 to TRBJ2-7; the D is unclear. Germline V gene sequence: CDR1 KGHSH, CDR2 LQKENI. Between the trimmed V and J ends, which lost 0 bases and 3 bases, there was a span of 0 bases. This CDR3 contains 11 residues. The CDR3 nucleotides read TGTGCCAGCTCACCACCCTACGAGCAGTACTTC. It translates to CASSPPYEQYF.

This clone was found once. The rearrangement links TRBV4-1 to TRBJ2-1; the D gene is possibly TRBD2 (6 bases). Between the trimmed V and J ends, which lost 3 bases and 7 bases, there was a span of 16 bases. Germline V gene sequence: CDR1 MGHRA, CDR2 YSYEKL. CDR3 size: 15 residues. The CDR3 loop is CASSHGGMGENEQFF. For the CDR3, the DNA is TGCGCCAGCAGCCACGGCGGGATGGGGGAGAATGAGCAGTTCTTC.

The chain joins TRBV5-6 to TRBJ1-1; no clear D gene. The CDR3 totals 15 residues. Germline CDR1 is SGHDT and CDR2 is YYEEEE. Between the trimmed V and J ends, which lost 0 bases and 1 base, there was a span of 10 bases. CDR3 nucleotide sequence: TGTGCCAGCAGCTTGGCATGGGCGGGGAACACTGAAGCTTTCTTT. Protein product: CASSLAWAGNTEAFF.

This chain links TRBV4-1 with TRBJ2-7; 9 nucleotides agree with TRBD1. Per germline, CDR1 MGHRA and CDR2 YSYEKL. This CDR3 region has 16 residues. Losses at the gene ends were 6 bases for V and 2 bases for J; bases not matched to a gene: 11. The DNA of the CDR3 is TGCGCCAGCAGGCCAGGGACAGGGTACGGCCCCTACGAGCAGTACTTC. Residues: CASRPGTGYGPYEQYF.

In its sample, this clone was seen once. The CDR3 nucleotides are TGTGCCAGCAGCCCCCAGGACTACGGGTACAATGAGCAGTTCTTC. This codes for CASSPQDYGYNEQFF. V usage is TRBV7-9 and J usage is TRBJ2-1; D possibly corresponds to TRBD2 (6 bases). The V end was cut by 5 bases, the J end by 4 bases, with 15 bases between. Germline values: CDR1 SEHNR, CDR2 FQNEAQ (reference sequence). This CDR3 comprises 15 residues.